The 2 T cell receptor beta chains below come from one sample, sequenced in a study of T-cell memory formation after mild COVID-19. TCRdb analysed the 5' RACE reads with MiXCR anew, one entry per CDR3 protein. The repertoire includes 150,000 to 200,000 distinct CDR3 sequences, roughly 10% of them detected once, and 3.8% sits in the top ten. The specimen was PBMCs or a T cell subset sorted from them (not recorded which). Receptors originate from a man aged 18-30 years who had mild COVID-19 (a few samples of this study predate the infection). Cell type and time point are not known.

Many counts were recorded for this clonotype. The chain has TRBV4-2 and TRBJ2-1; 9 bases fit TRBD2. Germline V gene lookup returns CDR1 LGHNA and CDR2 YNFKEQ. The CDR3 is 16 amino acids. J was trimmed by 6 bases and V by 0 bases; bases with no gene match: 6. CDR3 sequence (DNA): TGTGCCAGCAGCCAAGATCGGGCAGCGGGGGGCAATGAGCAGTTCTTC. Translating it yields CASSQDRAAGGNEQFF.

A few counts support this clonotype. The gene calls are TRBV29-1 and TRBJ2-5, with D possibly matching TRBD2 (7 bases). Germline CDR1 SQVTM, CDR2 ANQGSEA. With 8 bases removed from V and 5 bases from J, the gap between germline ends came to 21 bases. The CDR3 has 14 residues. CDR3 protein: CSLSPGGFGETQYF. Written as DNA, the CDR3 is TGCAGCCTAAGTCCGGGGGGCTTCGGTGAGACCCAGTACTTC.